The 30 T cell receptor beta chains in this list originate from one sample, sequenced in a study of T cells in Graves' hyperthyroidism and ophthalmopathy. From RNA transcripts, TCR beta CDR3 regions were amplified. The primer set for the first-round RT-PCR of the TCR CDR3 was HTBI. TCRdb itself ran the multiplex PCR reads through MiXCR, one entry per CDR3 protein. This sample carries under 750,000 distinct CDR3 sequences, 18% of them seen once, and the ten largest clones take 16%. Sequenced material: blood. The receptors derive from a woman aged 45-60 years with Graves' hyperthyroidism that later progressed to Graves' ophthalmopathy.

The J gene is TRBJ1-5, the V gene TRBV12-5; 7 bases are shared with TRBD1. The CDR3 sequence is 15 residues long. The junction had 5 bases not matched to a gene; V was cut back by 6 bases and J by 0 bases. Germline CDR1 LGHNT, CDR2 FRNRAP. CDR3 sequence: CASGLQGNSNQPQHF. Here the CDR3 DNA reads TGTGCTAGTGGCCTACAGGGGAATAGCAATCAGCCCCAGCATTTT.

The V gene is TRBV29-1, the J gene TRBJ2-3; weak D call: TRBD1 (6 bases). Trimming shortened V by 4 bases and J by 5 bases, and 13 bases separated the two germline ends. From germline, CDR1 is SQVTM and CDR2 ANQGSEA. The CDR3 runs to 13 residues. CDR3 in amino acids: CSVARTEQDTQYF. The CDR3 DNA reads TGCAGCGTTGCGAGGACAGAACAAGATACGCAGTATTTT.

This clonotype was observed a few times. The genes are TRBV10-3 and TRBJ1-6, with a weak D call TRBD1 (5 bases). The CDR3 spans 15 residues. Trimming took off 0 bases at V and 5 bases at J, with 8 bases between the two ends. In germline, CDR1 is ENHRY, CDR2 SYGVKD. The CDR3 loop is CAISESWGDNSPLHF. DNA for the CDR3: TGTGCCATCAGTGAGTCGTGGGGGGATAATTCACCCCTCCACTTT.

The chain employs TRBV27 and TRBJ1-5; the match to TRBD1 covers 8 bases. The CDR3 is made up of 14 amino acids. V shed 8 bases and J 6 bases; nucleotides not matched to a gene: 9. Looked up from germline, CDR1 is MNHEY and CDR2 is SMNVEV (reference sequence). CDR3 bases: TGTGCCAGCTGCGACAGGGGTCATGGTCAGCCCCAGCATTTT. Translating gives CASCDRGHGQPQHF.

This clonotype was detected a few times. This chain joins TRBV19 and TRBJ1-1; D might be TRBD1 (5 bases). V lost 5 bases and J 3 bases, leaving 10 bases between the germline ends. The CDR3 sequence is 13 residues long. From germline, CDR1 is LNHDA and CDR2 SQIVND (reference sequence). CDR3 protein: CASSATADTEAFF. In nucleotides, the CDR3 is TGTGCCAGTAGTGCGACAGCCGACACTGAAGCTTTCTTT. The full variable domain, completed using reference TRBV19 and TRBJ1-1, is DGGITQSPKYLFRKEGQNVTLSCEQNLNHDAMYWYRQDPGQGLRLIYYSQIVNDFQKGDIAEGYSVSREKKESFPLTVTSAQKNPTAFYLCASSATADTEAFFGQGTRLTVV.

The rearrangement uses TRBV5-6 and TRBJ1-2; D uncertain. The CDR3 contains 13 residues. With 4 bases removed from V and 4 bases from J, the gap between germline ends came to 11 bases. Germline-derived CDR1 and CDR2 are SGHDT and YYEEEE. The CDR3 region has the DNA TGTGCCAGCAGCACCGACGCGACCTATGGCTACACCTTC. The encoded protein is CASSTDATYGYTF.

In regard to this clonotype: A much more abundant neighbour one base away suggests this may be a read error. V gene TRBV2 combines with J gene TRBJ1-6; D call uncertain. V lost 5 bases and J lost 10, with 18 bases in between. This CDR3 region has 15 residues. Germline-derived CDR1 and CDR2 are SNHLY and FYNNEI. The CDR3 here is CASSSDPAGNSPLHF. CDR3 nucleotides: TGTGCCAGCAGTTCGGACCCCGCGGGAAACTCACCCCTCCACTTT.

The V gene is TRBV7-6, the J gene TRBJ2-7; weak D call: TRBD2 (6 bases). The CDR3 runs 14 residues. In germline, CDR1 is SGHVS, CDR2 FNYEAQ. Trimming shortened V by 3 bases and J by 2 bases, and 11 bases separated the two germline ends. In DNA, the CDR3 is TGTGCCAGCAGCTTTGATAGCGGCCCCTACGAGCAGTACTTC. Translated, it gives CASSFDSGPYEQYF. The whole variable domain, filled in from reference TRBV7-6 and TRBJ2-7, reads GAGVSQSPRYKVTKRGQDVALRCDPISGHVSLYWYRQALGQGPEFLTYFNYEAQQDKSGLPNDRFSAERPEGSISTLTIQRTEQRDSAMYRCASSFDSGPYEQYFGPGTRLTVT.

This clonotype was counted at least ten times. As DNA, the CDR3 is TGTGCCAGCTCACCAGGTACAGGGGCCAGCACAGATACGCAGTATTTT. This gives the protein CASSPGTGASTDTQYF. The V and J genes are TRBV18 and TRBJ2-3, with 7 bases matching TRBD1. CDR3 length: 16 residues. The V gene's germline CDR1 is KGHSH and CDR2 LQKENI. V shed 2 bases and J 0 bases; nucleotides not matched to a gene: 5.

The chain links TRBV3-1 to TRBJ2-1; D is possibly TRBD1 or TRBD2 (5 bases each). The germline V gene encodes CDR1 LGHDT and CDR2 YNNKEL (reference sequence). CDR3 length: 14 residues. Trimming took 4 bases from V and 4 from J, leaving 11 bases between them. The CDR3 DNA reads as TGTGCCAGCAGCCCGGGACCGGTATACAATGAGCAGTTCTTC. This gives the protein CASSPGPVYNEQFF.

In this sample, this clonotype turned up a few times. The chain recombines TRBV19 with TRBJ2-2; D is perhaps TRBD1 or TRBD2 (5 bases each). Germline CDR1 reads LNHDA; CDR2 reads SQIVND (reference sequence). The V and J ends lost 2 bases and 4 bases respectively, with 11 bases between them. The CDR3 sequence is 15 residues long. The CDR3 spells CASSILGAGTGELFF. The CDR3 DNA reads as TGTGCCAGTAGTATATTAGGGGCGGGCACCGGGGAGCTGTTTTTT.

The V gene is TRBV7-8, the J gene TRBJ1-5, with D perhaps matching TRBD1 (6 bases). The CDR3 runs to 15 residues. CDR1 is SGHVS, CDR2 FQNEAQ, per germline. Trimming shortened V by 0 bases and J by 3 bases, and 9 bases separated the two germline ends. The CDR3 sequence: CASSLANRVNQPQHF. The CDR3 DNA reads TGTGCCAGCAGCTTAGCTAACAGGGTCAATCAGCCCCAGCATTTT.

The chain employs TRBV18 and TRBJ2-4; 11 positions match TRBD1. The CDR3 contains 14 residues. CDR1 and CDR2 from the germline V gene are KGHSH and LQKENI. Losses at the gene ends were 4 bases for V and 7 bases for J; bases not matched to a gene: 3. The CDR3 DNA sequence: TGTGCCAGCTCACTGGGGACAGGGGGGAACATTCAGTACTTC. This sequence encodes CASSLGTGGNIQYF.

In its sample, this clonotype was seen many times. V gene TRBV7-8 combines with J gene TRBJ1-5; tentative D call: TRBD1 (5 bases). Germline CDR1 is SGHVS and CDR2 is FQNEAQ. The germline V and J ends were trimmed by 0 bases and 6 bases, with 12 bases remaining between them. The CDR3 runs to 15 residues. DNA for the CDR3: TGTGCCAGCAGCTTAGCGATTGGGGACGGTCAGCCCCAGCATTTT. It translates to CASSLAIGDGQPQHF.

This chain joins TRBV18 and TRBJ2-7; 10 positions agree with TRBD1. CDR1 and CDR2 (germline): KGHSH, LQKENI. CDR3 size: 20 residues. V lost 5 bases to trimming and J lost 2 bases; unmatched junction nucleotides: 21. The CDR3 bases are TGTGCCAGCTCATCCCGACCTCCTAATCCCGGGACAGGGGACACCTACGAGCAGTACTTC. As protein: CASSSRPPNPGTGDTYEQYF.

CDR3 sequence (DNA): TGTGCCAGCAGCTTATTTGACCGCCCGTCCCAAGAGACCCAGTACTTC. Protein sequence: CASSLFDRPSQETQYF. V usage is TRBV7-6 and J usage is TRBJ2-5; the D is unclear. This CDR3 spans 16 amino acids. V dropped 2 bases and J dropped 1 base, with 14 bases sitting between them. CDR1 is SGHVS, CDR2 FNYEAQ, per germline.

This clonotype was recorded at least ten times. The V call is TRBV5-1, the J call TRBJ2-1; D remains unclear. The germline V gene has CDR1 SGHRS and CDR2 YFSETQ. The CDR3 is 14 residues long. Between the trimmed V and J ends, which lost 0 bases and 10 bases, there was a span of 14 bases. Written as DNA, the CDR3 is TGCGCCAGCAGCTTGGGTACCTCTCCTGGGGAGCAGTTCTTC. Protein: CASSLGTSPGEQFF. Based on the CDR3 plus reference TRBV5-1 and TRBJ2-1, the full variable domain is KAGVTQTPRYLIKTRGQQVTLSCSPISGHRSVSWYQQTPGQGLQFLFEYFSETQRNKGNFPGRFSGRQFSNSRSEMNVSTLELGDSALYLCASSLGTSPGEQFFGPGTRLTVL.

This clonotype has a count of ten or more. CDR3 sequence: CASSLDMGTDTQYF. The DNA of the CDR3 is TGTGCCAGCAGCCTGGACATGGGCACAGATACGCAGTATTTT. J is TRBJ2-3 and V is TRBV11-2; weak D call: TRBD1 (5 bases). The germline V gene has CDR1 SGHAT and CDR2 FQNNGV. V lost 5 bases and J 1 base, leaving 10 bases between the germline ends. The CDR3 loop spans 14 amino acids.

This clonotype turned up a few times. This chain joins TRBV7-9 and TRBJ1-2; 11 positions agree with TRBD1. This CDR3 is 16 amino acids long. Germline loops: CDR1 SEHNR, CDR2 FQNEAQ (reference sequence). V trimming: 0 bases; J trimming: 3 bases; junction bases outside the gene matches: 3. The CDR3 coding sequence is TGTGCCAGCAGCTTAGCCCGGACAGGGGGCTACTATGGCTACACCTTC. Residues: CASSLARTGGYYGYTF.

Of note for this clonotype: A much larger clone differs by one base, so this may be a read error. This CDR3 fails to terminate in the conserved phenylalanine or tryptophan, so it likely reflects a read error. The chain uses TRBV7-7 and TRBJ2-5; tentative D call: TRBD1 (5 bases). In germline, CDR1 is SSHAT, CDR2 FNYEAQ (reference sequence). The CDR3 extends over 13 amino acids. The CDR3, as DNA: TGTGCTAGCAGCTTACAGGAGCAAGAGACCCAGTACCTC. This codes for CASSLQEQETQYL.

The J gene is TRBJ1-2, the V gene TRBV6-6; the D gene is possibly TRBD1 (6 bases). V lost 0 bases and J 2 bases, leaving 13 bases between the germline ends. The CDR3 extends over 16 amino acids. Germline CDR1 MNHNY, CDR2 SVGAGI (reference sequence). The CDR3 sequence is CASSYSGTPRNYGYTF. The CDR3 nucleotides are TGTGCCAGCAGTTACTCGGGGACACCTCGGAACTATGGCTACACCTTC.

The V and J genes are TRBV6-2 or TRBV6-3 and TRBJ2-7, with 10 nucleotides matching TRBD1. V was pared by 7 bases and J by 1 base, with 7 bases of the junction left unmatched. Germline values: CDR1 MNHEY, CDR2 SVGEGT. This CDR3 region has 15 residues. The CDR3 protein is CASNNRDRGSYEQYF. The CDR3 DNA reads as TGTGCCAGCAACAACCGGGACAGGGGATCCTACGAGCAGTACTTC.

Comment on this clonotype: This may be a read error, as it is one base from a much larger clone. The rearrangement uses TRBV18 and TRBJ1-2, with 7 bases lining up with TRBD1. The germline V gene encodes CDR1 KGHSH and CDR2 LQKENI. The CDR3 totals 17 residues. The CDR3 DNA sequence: TGTGCCAGCTCACCACCCGGGACAGAGAAAGCTAACTATGGCCACACCTTC. Translating it yields CASSPPGTEKANYGHTF.

This clonotype was detected many times. The rearrangement joins TRBV14 to TRBJ1-5, with D unclear. The CDR3 has 15 residues. V was clipped by 1 base and J by 4 bases, with 11 bases between them. Per germline, CDR1 SGHDN and CDR2 FVKESK. The CDR3 coding sequence is TGTGCCAGCAGCCAAGGTTCCGGGGTTAATCAGCCCCAGCATTTT. This encodes CASSQGSGVNQPQHF.

This clonotype was found many times. The J gene is TRBJ1-2, the V gene TRBV5-1; a possible D gene is TRBD1 (5 bases). The CDR3 extends over 15 amino acids. Between the trimmed V and J ends, which lost 2 bases and 5 bases, there was a span of 16 bases. Germline CDR1 and CDR2: SGHRS and YFSETQ. As DNA, the CDR3 is TGCGCCAGCAGCTTAACAGAGGGGCTCGCTTATGGCTACACCTTC. Translating it yields CASSLTEGLAYGYTF.

This clonotype was picked up a small number of times. This chain links TRBV20-1 with TRBJ2-1, with D possibly TRBD1 on 5 matching bases. This CDR3 region has 12 residues. CDR1 and CDR2 (germline): DFQATT, SNEGSKA (reference sequence). Trimming took 0 bases from V and 14 from J, leaving 14 bases between them. The CDR3 DNA follows: TGCAGTGCTAGAGATCTTAAGGACATAAAGTTCTTC. This codes for CSARDLKDIKFF.

This clonotype was recorded many times. The V gene is TRBV5-1, the J gene TRBJ2-1; maybe TRBD2 (6 bases). Germline loops: CDR1 SGHRS, CDR2 YFSETQ. This CDR3 is built from 13 residues. Trimming shortened V by 4 bases and J by 10 bases, and 15 bases separated the two germline ends. The CDR3 sequence: CASSMGGDREQFF. The CDR3 bases are TGCGCCAGCAGCATGGGGGGTGACAGAGAGCAGTTCTTC.

This clonotype has only a few counts. This chain connects TRBV18 to TRBJ1-4; maybe TRBD1 (6 bases). CDR3 length: 16 residues. Germline CDR1 and CDR2: KGHSH and LQKENI. V was trimmed by 4 bases and J by 6 bases, leaving 18 bases between them. CDR3 sequence: CASSLPLQGQDEKLFF. CDR3 in DNA: TGTGCCAGCTCACTACCACTACAGGGCCAGGATGAAAAACTGTTTTTT. Full variable domain (missing parts from reference TRBV18 and TRBJ1-4): NAGVMQNPRHLVRRRGQEARLRCSPMKGHSHVYWYRQLPEEGLKFMVYLQKENIIDESGMPKERFSAEFPKEGPSILRIQQVVRGDSAAYFCASSLPLQGQDEKLFFGSGTQLSVL.

The V call is TRBV5-6, the J call TRBJ1-5, with 10 bases aligning to TRBD1. CDR1 SGHDT and CDR2 YYEEEE come from the germline V gene. V dropped 2 bases and J dropped 6; count of bases not matched to a gene: 5. The CDR3 runs to 15 residues. CDR3 in amino acids: CASSFGTGAGQPQHF. The CDR3 nucleotides read TGTGCCAGCAGCTTCGGGACAGGGGCAGGTCAGCCCCAGCATTTT.

The gene calls are TRBV20-1 and TRBJ2-2, with 13 positions matching TRBD2. V gave up 3 bases and J gave up 6 bases; unmatched junction bases: 7. Germline CDR1 reads DFQATT; CDR2 reads SNEGSKA (reference sequence). The CDR3 is 16 residues long. For the CDR3, the DNA is TGCAGTGCTAGTGTGTCACTAGCGGGGGGGCCCGGGGAGCTGTTTTTT. Its translation: CSASVSLAGGPGELFF.